The clone carrying this T cell receptor (beta chain) came up a few times. The target antigen is unknown. The entry originates in a study of T cells after yellow fever vaccination. Study at large: SMART-Seq v4 Ultra Low Input handled preparation of low-cell-number fractions.

General observations from the study: Subsequent booster samples again held most clones from primary vaccination (96% CD4, approximately 86% CD8). A small share of clonotypes appeared in both CD4 and CD8 compartments.

The J segment lost 9 bases and the V segment lost 0 bases, leaving 5 bases of the junction unmatched. The CDR3 is 15 amino acids. Germline V CDR1 and CDR2: SGHNT, YYREEE (reference sequence). Template switching by 5'RACE produced TCR cDNA, adding a universal primer site and UMIs. MiXCR was run by TCRdb on the 5' RACE reads, yielding one entry per CDR3 protein. The top ten clones hold about 24% of a sample with about 340,000 distinct CDR3 sequences, 3% to 4.5% of them seen once. The sample here was PBMCs, taken 5 days after the yellow fever booster vaccination. The TCR sequence derives from a man between 18 and 29 years old who received the YFV17D yellow fever vaccine. This chain uses TRBV5-4 with TRBJ1-6; the match to TRBD1 covers 8 bases. Written as DNA, the CDR3 is TGTGCCAGCAGCTTGGGGACAGGGTGGACTTCACCCCTCCACTTT. This sequence encodes CASSLGTGWTSPLHF.